This record looks at one TCR beta chain sequence and its context. The sample originates from a study of blood T cell repertoires in COVID-19. Study-level background: T cells, B-cell-depleted T cells, or PBMCs supplied cDNA or gDNA.

The CDR3 sequence is 16 residues long. Trimming shortened V by 2 bases and J by 0 bases, and 13 bases separated the two germline ends. The V gene's germline CDR1 is LNHNV and CDR2 YYDKDF (reference sequence). Generated by immunoSEQ multiplex PCR, the TCRdb table keeps only in-frame clones and is missing some. The table has about 200,000 clones, about 85% seen once. The source is a woman older than 75 with acute or convalescent COVID-19. J is TRBJ2-5 and V is TRBV15; possibly TRBD2 for D (5 bases). The source material was peripheral blood. Here the CDR3 DNA reads TGTGCCACCAGCAGAACCTCCCCGGGGAACCAAGAGACCCAGTACTTC. It codes for CATSRTSPGNQETQYF.